The clone carrying this T cell receptor beta chain was seen only a few times. The sample is drawn from a study of blood T cells in healthy people across ages. CDR3 size: 14 residues. Trimming stripped 5 bases from V and 1 base from J, with 12 bases between. Germline assignment: CDR1 MNHEY and CDR2 SVGEGT. Combining a sample-barcoded 5' primer with a J-beta primer mix, a second PCR ran for about 7 to 12 cycles. TCRdb ran MiXCR on the 5' RACE reads and lists one entry per CDR3 protein. Of about 760,000 distinct CDR3 sequences in the sample, 56% were seen once. The sample was blood. The source is a man between 35 and 55 years old in good health. This chain uses TRBV6-2 or TRBV6-3 with TRBJ2-7; a possible D gene is TRBD1 (6 bases). The CDR3 reads CASSNRDMSYEQYF. CDR3 nucleotide sequence: TGTGCCAGCAGTAACCGGGACATGTCCTACGAGCAGTACTTC.